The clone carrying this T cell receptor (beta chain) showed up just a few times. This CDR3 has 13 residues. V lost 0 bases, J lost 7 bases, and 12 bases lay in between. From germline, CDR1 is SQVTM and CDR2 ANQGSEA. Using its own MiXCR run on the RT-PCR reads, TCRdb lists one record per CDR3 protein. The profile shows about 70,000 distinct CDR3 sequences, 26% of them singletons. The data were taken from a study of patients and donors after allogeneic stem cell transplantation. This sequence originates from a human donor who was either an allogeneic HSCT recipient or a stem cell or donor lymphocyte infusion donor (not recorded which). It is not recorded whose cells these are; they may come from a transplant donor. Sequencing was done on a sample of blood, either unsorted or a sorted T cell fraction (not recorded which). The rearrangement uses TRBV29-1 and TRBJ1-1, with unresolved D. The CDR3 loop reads CSVEDLEGDEAFF. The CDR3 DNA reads TGCAGCGTTGAAGATCTGGAGGGTGATGAAGCTTTCTTT.